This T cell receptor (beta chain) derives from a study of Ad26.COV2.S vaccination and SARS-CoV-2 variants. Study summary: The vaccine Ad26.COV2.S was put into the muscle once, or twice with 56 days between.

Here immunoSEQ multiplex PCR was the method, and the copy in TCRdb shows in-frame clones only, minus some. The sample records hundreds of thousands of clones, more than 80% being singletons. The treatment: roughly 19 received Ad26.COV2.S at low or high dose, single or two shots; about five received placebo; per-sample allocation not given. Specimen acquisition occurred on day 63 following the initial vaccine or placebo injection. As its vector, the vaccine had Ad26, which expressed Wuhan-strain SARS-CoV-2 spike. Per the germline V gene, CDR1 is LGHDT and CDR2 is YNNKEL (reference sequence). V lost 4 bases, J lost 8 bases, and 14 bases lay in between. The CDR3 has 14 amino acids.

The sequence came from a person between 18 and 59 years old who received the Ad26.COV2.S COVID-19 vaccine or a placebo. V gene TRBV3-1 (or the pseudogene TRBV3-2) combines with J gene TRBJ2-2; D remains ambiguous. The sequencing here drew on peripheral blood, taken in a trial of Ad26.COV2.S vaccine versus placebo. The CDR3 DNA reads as TGTGCCAGCAGCCTCGGCGAGGCGGCGGGGGAGCTGTTTTTT. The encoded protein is CASSLGEAAGELFF.